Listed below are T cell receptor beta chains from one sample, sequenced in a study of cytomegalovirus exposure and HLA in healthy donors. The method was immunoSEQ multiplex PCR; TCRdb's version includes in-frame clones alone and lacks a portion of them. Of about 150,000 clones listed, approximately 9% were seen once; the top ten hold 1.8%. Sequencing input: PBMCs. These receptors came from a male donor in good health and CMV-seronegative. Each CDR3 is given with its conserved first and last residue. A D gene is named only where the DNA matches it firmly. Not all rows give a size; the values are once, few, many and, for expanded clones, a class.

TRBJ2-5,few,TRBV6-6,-,TGTGCCAGCAGTTACCCGCAGGGCATGTACCAAGAGACCCAGTACTTC,CASSYPQGMYQETQYF
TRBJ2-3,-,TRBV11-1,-,TGTGCCAGCAGCTCACAATCCACAGATACGCAGTATTTT,CASSSQSTDTQYF
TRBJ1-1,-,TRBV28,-,TGTGCCAGCAGTTTGGTTCGGGGGAAAACTGAAGCTTTCTTT,CASSLVRGKTEAFF
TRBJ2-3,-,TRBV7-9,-,TGTGCCAGCAGCCCAGTCGGGTATTCCACAGATACGCAGTATTTT,CASSPVGYSTDTQYF
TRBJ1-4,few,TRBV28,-,TGTGCCAGCAGTTACAGGAGAAATAATGAAAAACTGTTTTTT,CASSYRRNNEKLFF
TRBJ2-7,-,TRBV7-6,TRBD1,TGTGCCAGCAGCTCGGGACAGTCCTACGAGCAGTACTTC,CASSSGQSYEQYF
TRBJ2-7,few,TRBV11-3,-,TGTGCCAGCAGCCCCCAGGGGAAACTCTACGAGCAGTACTTC,CASSPQGKLYEQYF
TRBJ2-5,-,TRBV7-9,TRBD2,TGTGCCAGCAGCTTTGGACTAGCGGGATGGGAGACCCAGTACTTC,CASSFGLAGWETQYF
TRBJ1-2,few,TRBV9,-,TGTGCCAGCAGCGTAGAAACAGGGAAAGGCTACACCTTC,CASSVETGKGYTF
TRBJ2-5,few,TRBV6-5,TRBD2,TGTGCCAGCAGGATAGCGGGAGTGGAGACCCAGTACTTC,CASRIAGVETQYF
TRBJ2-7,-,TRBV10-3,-,TGTGCCATCAGTGAGTCCAGGGGTCGACAGTACTTC,CAISESRGRQYF
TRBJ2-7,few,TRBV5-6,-,TGTGCCAGCAGCGTACAGGGATACTACGAGCAGTACTTC,CASSVQGYYEQYF
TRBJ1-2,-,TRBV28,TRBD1,TGTGCCAGCAGTTTAAGGTTCTATTGGACAGGGGACCCCTTAAACTATGGCTACACCTTC,CASSLRFYWTGDPLNYGYTF
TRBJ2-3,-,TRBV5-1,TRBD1,TGCGCCAGCCGGACAGGGATAGCCTATACGCAGTATTTT,CASRTGIAYTQYF
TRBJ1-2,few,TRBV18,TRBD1,TGTGCCAGCTCTTTGGACAGGTACTATGGCTACACCTTC,CASSLDRYYGYTF
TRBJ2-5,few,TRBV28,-,TGTGCCAGCAGTCTAGGAGGGTCATCGTTGGGGGAGACCCAGTACTTC,CASSLGGSSLGETQYF